The T cell receptor (beta chain) under discussion was sequenced for a study of shared clonotypes between healthy human individuals. Points from the study as a whole: A handful of donors showed sharing of approximately 5% of naive CD4 clonotypes.

The assay used deep level. Investigators spread the genomic DNA of each subset evenly over several immunoSEQ plates. Replicate PCRs from sorted subsets contained around 200 ng DNA, which is 30,000 to 35,000 T cell genomes. This table comes from immunoSEQ multiplex PCR, and its TCRdb copy is limited to in-frame clones, with some not included. The sample carries more than 2 million clones, roughly 95% recorded once. Naive CD8 cells lacked CD45RO and underwent positive selection for CCR7, leaving out terminally differentiated effector memory CD45RA+ cells. Turning to this clone: The target antigen is unknown.

CDR3 length: 13 amino acids. CDR1 is MDHEN and CDR2 is SYDVKM in the germline V gene. V gave up 8 bases and J gave up 0 bases, with 10 bases separating them. The source is a man aged 18 to 29 in good health. Some clones in this sample may be carry-over from other donors' samples. V usage is TRBV28 and J usage is TRBJ2-5; D not certain. Sequencing used naive CD8+ T cells from PBMCs. CDR3 amino acids: CASGSAYQETQYF. The CDR3 DNA sequence: TGTGCCAGCGGCTCGGCCTACCAAGAGACCCAGTACTTC.